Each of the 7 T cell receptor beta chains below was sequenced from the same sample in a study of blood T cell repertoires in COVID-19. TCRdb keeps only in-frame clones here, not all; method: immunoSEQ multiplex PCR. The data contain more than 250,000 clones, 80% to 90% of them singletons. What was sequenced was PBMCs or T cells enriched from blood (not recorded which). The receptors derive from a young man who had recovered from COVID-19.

The CDR3 reads CASTDRAGQGPVVQFF. Written as DNA, the CDR3 is TGTGCCAGCACCGACCGGGCGGGACAGGGCCCCGTCGTGCAGTTCTTC. The chain carries TRBV6-6 and TRBJ2-1, with 9 bases fitting TRBD1. V lost 7 bases and J lost 12; bases outside the gene matches: 19. The germline CDR1 and CDR2 sequences are MNHNY and SVGAGI (reference sequence). CDR3 length: 16 amino acids.

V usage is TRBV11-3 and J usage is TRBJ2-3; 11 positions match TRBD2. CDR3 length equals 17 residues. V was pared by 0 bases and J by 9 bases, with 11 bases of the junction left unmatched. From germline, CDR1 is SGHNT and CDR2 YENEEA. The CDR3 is CASSLDPGTSGRGTQYF. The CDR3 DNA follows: TGTGCCAGCAGCTTAGACCCCGGGACTAGCGGTAGGGGGACGCAGTATTTT.

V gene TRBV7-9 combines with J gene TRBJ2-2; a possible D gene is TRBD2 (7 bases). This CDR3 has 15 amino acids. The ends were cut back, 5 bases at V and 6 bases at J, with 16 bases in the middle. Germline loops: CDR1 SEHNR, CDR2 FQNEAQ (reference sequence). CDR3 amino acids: CASSQAGAMSGELFF. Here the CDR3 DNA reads TGTGCCAGCAGCCAGGCGGGGGCAATGTCCGGGGAGCTGTTTTTT.

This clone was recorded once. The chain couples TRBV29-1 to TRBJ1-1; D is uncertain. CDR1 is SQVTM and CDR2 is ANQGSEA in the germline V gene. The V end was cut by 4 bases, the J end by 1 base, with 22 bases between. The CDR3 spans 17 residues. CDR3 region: CSVGVAGGFLGNTEAFF. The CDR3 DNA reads TGCAGCGTTGGGGTGGCAGGAGGTTTCCTCGGGAACACTGAAGCTTTCTTT.

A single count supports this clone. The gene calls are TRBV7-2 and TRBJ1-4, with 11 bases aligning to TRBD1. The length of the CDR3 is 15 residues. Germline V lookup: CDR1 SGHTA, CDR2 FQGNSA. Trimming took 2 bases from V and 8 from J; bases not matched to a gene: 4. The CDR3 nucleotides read TGTGCCAGCAGCTTACTGGGACAGGGGGGAGAAAAACTGTTTTTT. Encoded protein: CASSLLGQGGEKLFF.

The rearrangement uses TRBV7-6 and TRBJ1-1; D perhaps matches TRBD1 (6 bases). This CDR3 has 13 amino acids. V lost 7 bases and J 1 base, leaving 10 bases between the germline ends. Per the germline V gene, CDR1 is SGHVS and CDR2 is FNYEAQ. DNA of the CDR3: TGTGCCAGCACCAAGGACAGGAACACTGAAGCTTTCTTT. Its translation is CASTKDRNTEAFF.

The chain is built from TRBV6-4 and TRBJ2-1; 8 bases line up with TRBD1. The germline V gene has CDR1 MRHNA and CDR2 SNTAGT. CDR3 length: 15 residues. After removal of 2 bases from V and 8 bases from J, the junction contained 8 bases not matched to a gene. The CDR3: CASSDEGQGSHEQFF. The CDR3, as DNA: TGTGCCAGCAGTGACGAAGGACAGGGTTCTCATGAGCAGTTCTTC.